A selection of T cell receptor beta chains follows, all from one sample in a study of beta chain features in type 1 diabetes. Sequenced by immunoSEQ multiplex PCR; TCRdb stores in-frame clones only, minus some. The table lists fewer than 200,000 clones, approximately 8.1% of them singletons, with 0.5% to 0.65% in the top ten. The sample consisted of central memory CD4+ T cells from blood. The receptors were gathered from a young man in good health. Both conserved end residues are part of each CDR3. The D gene is left open where the match is weak. Some rows mark clone size as missing; the rest say once, few, many or name a class of expanded clone.

TRBV30,TRBJ2-1,TRBD1,many,CARSRGQYNEQFF,TGTGCCCGTAGCCGGGGACAGTACAATGAGCAGTTCTTC
TRBV19,TRBJ2-1,.,few,CASSPGQEQFF,TGTGCCAGTAGTCCGGGACAAGAGCAGTTCTTC
TRBV7-2,TRBJ2-7,.,.,CASSFLGTPEQYF,TGTGCCAGCAGCTTTCTAGGGACTCCCGAGCAGTACTTC
TRBV5-1,TRBJ2-3,TRBD1,many,CASSLVTGNTDTQYF,TGCGCCAGCAGCTTGGTGACAGGGAACACAGATACGCAGTATTTT
TRBV7-3,TRBJ2-1,TRBD2,.,CASSPSGGYGEQFF,TGTGCCAGCAGCCCTAGCGGGGGGTACGGTGAGCAGTTCTTC
TRBV28,TRBJ1-1,TRBD1,.,CASEASQGAPNTEAFF,TGTGCCAGCGAGGCCTCACAGGGGGCCCCGAACACTGAAGCTTTCTTT
TRBV7-2,TRBJ1-4,TRBD1,few,CASSNQGANSEKLFF,TGTGCCAGCAGCAATCAGGGGGCTAACAGTGAAAAACTGTTTTTT
TRBV7-2,TRBJ2-1,.,few,CASSLVVLSSYNEQFF,TGTGCCAGCAGCTTAGTGGTGCTTAGCTCCTACAATGAGCAGTTCTTC
TRBV18,TRBJ2-2,TRBD2,few,CASSSGLAGEKAGELFF,TGTGCCAGCTCATCCGGACTAGCGGGAGAAAAGGCCGGGGAGCTGTTTTTT
TRBV18,TRBJ1-2,TRBD1,.,CASSQQGQFYGYTF,TGTGCCAGCTCACAACAGGGACAGTTCTATGGCTACACCTTC
TRBV6-1,TRBJ1-1,.,.,CASVFGLMNGEAFF,TGTGCCAGCGTCTTCGGACTCATGAACGGTGAAGCTTTCTTT
TRBV30,TRBJ1-1,.,.,CAWVWGGRKAFF,TGTGCCTGGGTCTGGGGGGGGCGAAAGGCTTTCTTT
TRBV9,TRBJ1-4,.,.,CASSVDSGSHNTELFF,TGTGCCAGCAGCGTAGATTCGGGGTCCCATAATACGGAACTGTTTTTT
TRBV18,TRBJ1-1,.,many,CASSPQQDTEAFF,TGTGCCAGCTCACCACAGCAGGACACTGAAGCTTTCTTT
TRBV7-2,TRBJ2-5,TRBD2,few,CASSLFEERELRETQYF,TGTGCCAGCAGCCTATTTGAGGAGCGGGAGCTAAGGGAGACCCAGTACTTC
TRBV7-9,TRBJ2-7,TRBD2,few,CASSLTSGSYEQYF,TGTGCCAGCAGCTTGACTAGCGGCTCCTACGAGCAGTACTTC
TRBV18,TRBJ1-2,TRBD1,many,CASSPTTGFDGYTF,TGTGCCAGCTCACCAACGACAGGGTTCGATGGCTACACCTTC
TRBV4-2,TRBJ2-1,TRBD2,few,CASSQPYGLAGGFGDEQFF,TGTGCCAGCAGCCAACCCTATGGACTAGCGGGAGGGTTCGGCGATGAGCAGTTCTTC
TRBV4-3,TRBJ1-2,TRBD1,many,CASSRDRGYGYTF,TGCGCCAGCAGCAGAGACAGGGGCTATGGCTACACCTTC
TRBV7-8,TRBJ2-5,.,.,CASSVIRGFQETQYF,TGTGCCAGCAGCGTCATACGGGGATTCCAAGAGACCCAGTACTTC
TRBV7-2,TRBJ2-2,TRBD2,few,CASSQFAGGANTGELFF,TGTGCCAGCAGCCAGTTTGCGGGAGGGGCGAACACCGGGGAGCTGTTTTTT
TRBV6-6,TRBJ1-1,TRBD1,.,CASSQRETGPEAFF,TGTGCCAGCAGCCAGAGAGAGACAGGGCCTGAAGCTTTCTTT
TRBV9,TRBJ2-7,TRBD1,few,CASNPTGTEVEQYF,TGTGCCAGCAACCCGACGGGGACAGAGGTCGAGCAGTACTTC
TRBV6-5,TRBJ1-5,.,.,CASSDGRGNQPQHF,TGTGCCAGCAGTGACGGGCGGGGGAATCAGCCCCAGCATTTT
TRBV2,TRBJ1-3,.,few,CASSPGTAGNTIYF,TGTGCCAGCAGCCCCGGGACTGCTGGAAACACCATATATTTT
TRBV10-3,TRBJ2-2,.,.,CATGLYTNTGELFF,TGTGCCACCGGACTCTATACGAACACCGGGGAGCTGTTTTTT
TRBV4-3,TRBJ2-3,TRBD2,few,CASSQGLALPDTQYF,TGCGCCAGCAGCCAAGGACTAGCGTTGCCAGATACGCAGTATTTT
TRBV29-1,TRBJ2-7,TRBD1,few,CSVGQGQGTGEQYF,TGCAGCGTTGGGCAGGGACAGGGGACTGGCGAGCAGTACTTC
TRBV10-3,TRBJ2-1,TRBD2,many,CAISRLAGGNEQFF,TGTGCCATCAGCCGACTAGCGGGAGGGAATGAGCAGTTCTTC
TRBV11-3,TRBJ2-4,TRBD1,many,CASSSQQGNIQYF,TGTGCCAGCAGCTCCCAACAGGGGAACATTCAGTACTTC
TRBV4-2,TRBJ1-2,.,few,CASSQGASFNYGYTF,TGTGCCAGCAGCCAAGGGGCGTCATTTAACTATGGCTACACCTTC
TRBV2,TRBJ2-1,.,.,CASSLQGRNEQFF,TGTGCCAGCAGCCTACAGGGGAGGAATGAGCAGTTCTTC
TRBV7-9,TRBJ2-7,TRBD2,.,CASSSGGAESYEQYF,TGTGCCAGCAGCTCCGGGGGGGCAGAGTCCTACGAGCAGTACTTC
TRBV5-1,TRBJ2-1,TRBD2,.,CASSLWTSGRAGNEQFF,TGCGCCAGCAGCCTGTGGACTAGCGGGAGGGCTGGCAATGAGCAGTTCTTC
TRBV7-7,TRBJ2-5,TRBD2,few,CASSAGAAGGRETQYF,TGTGCCAGCAGCGCCGGGGCAGCGGGGGGGCGAGAGACCCAGTACTTC
TRBV9,TRBJ2-3,TRBD1,few,CASSRDRGTDTQYF,TGTGCCAGCAGCCGGGACAGGGGTACAGATACGCAGTATTTT
TRBV28,TRBJ2-7,.,few,CASSLPGGTVF,TGTGCCAGCAGTTTACCTGGGGGGACCGTCTTC
TRBV10-3,TRBJ2-1,.,few,CAISVTGDEQFF,TGTGCCATCAGTGTGACCGGGGATGAGCAGTTCTTC
TRBV4-2,TRBJ2-5,TRBD1,many,CASSTGGAGLSETQYF,TGTGCCAGCAGCACAGGGGGCGCCGGTTTATCAGAGACCCAGTACTTC
TRBV27,TRBJ1-2,TRBD1,.,CASSFSGQGYGYTF,TGTGCCAGCAGTTTTTCTGGACAGGGCTATGGCTACACCTTC
TRBV11-2,TRBJ2-1,TRBD2,few,CASSFGGGNNEQFF,TGTGCCAGCAGCTTTGGCGGGGGAAACAATGAGCAGTTCTTC
TRBV14,TRBJ2-1,TRBD2,few,CASSPGTMWTEQFF,TGTGCCAGCAGCCCCGGGACTATGTGGACTGAGCAGTTCTTC
TRBV9,TRBJ2-3,TRBD1,.,CASSVPGTGRSDTQYF,TGTGCCAGCAGCGTTCCCGGGACAGGGAGATCAGATACGCAGTATTTT